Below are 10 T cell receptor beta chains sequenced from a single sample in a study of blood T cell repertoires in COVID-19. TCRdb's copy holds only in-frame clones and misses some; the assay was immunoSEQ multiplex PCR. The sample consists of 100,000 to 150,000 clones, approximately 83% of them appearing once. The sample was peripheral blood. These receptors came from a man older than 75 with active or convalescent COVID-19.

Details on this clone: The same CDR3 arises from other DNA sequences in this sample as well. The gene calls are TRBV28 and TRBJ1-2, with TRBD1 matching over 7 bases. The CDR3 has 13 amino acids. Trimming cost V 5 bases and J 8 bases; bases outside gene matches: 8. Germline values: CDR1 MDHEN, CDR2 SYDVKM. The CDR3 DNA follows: TGTGCCAGCAGTAGTACAGGGGTGGGCGGCTACACCTTC. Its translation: CASSSTGVGGYTF.

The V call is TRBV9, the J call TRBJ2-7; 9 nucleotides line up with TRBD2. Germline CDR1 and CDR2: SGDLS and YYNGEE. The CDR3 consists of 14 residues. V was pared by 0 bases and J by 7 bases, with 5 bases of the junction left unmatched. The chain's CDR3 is CASSVGGLAGEQYF. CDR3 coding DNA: TGTGCCAGCAGCGTAGGGGGACTAGCAGGGGAGCAGTACTTC.

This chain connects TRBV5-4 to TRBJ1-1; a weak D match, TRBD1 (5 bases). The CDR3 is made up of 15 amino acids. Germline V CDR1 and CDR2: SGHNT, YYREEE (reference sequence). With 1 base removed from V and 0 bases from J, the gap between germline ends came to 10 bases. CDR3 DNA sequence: TGTGCCAGCAGCTTGAATGGGGGGATGAACACTGAAGCTTTCTTT. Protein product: CASSLNGGMNTEAFF.

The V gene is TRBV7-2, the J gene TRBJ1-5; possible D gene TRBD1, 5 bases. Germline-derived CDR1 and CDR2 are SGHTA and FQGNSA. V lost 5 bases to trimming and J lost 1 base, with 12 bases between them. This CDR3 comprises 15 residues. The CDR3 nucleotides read TGTGCCAGCAGCCTGACCCGGGGGAGCAATCAGCCCCAGCATTTT. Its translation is CASSLTRGSNQPQHF. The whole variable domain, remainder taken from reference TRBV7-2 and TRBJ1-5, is GAGVSQSPSNKVTEKGKDVELRCDPISGHTALYWYRQSLGQGLEFLIYFQGNSAPDKSGLPSDRFSAERTGGSVSTLTIQRTQQEDSAVYLCASSLTRGSNQPQHFGDGTRLSIL.

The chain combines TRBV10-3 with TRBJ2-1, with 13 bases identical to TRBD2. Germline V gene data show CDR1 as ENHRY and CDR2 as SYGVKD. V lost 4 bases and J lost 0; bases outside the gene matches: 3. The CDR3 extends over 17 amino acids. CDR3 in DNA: TGTGCCATCAGTGGGGGACTAGCGGGGAACTCCTACAATGAGCAGTTCTTC. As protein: CAISGGLAGNSYNEQFF.

The DNA of the CDR3 is TGCGCCAGCAGGGGGACAGGGGGCCGGACTGAAGCTTTCTTT. This translates into CASRGTGGRTEAFF. The chain has TRBV5-1 and TRBJ1-1; 12 bases fit TRBD1. Germline CDR1 is SGHRS and CDR2 is YFSETQ. CDR3 length equals 14 residues. Trimming cost V 5 bases and J 5 bases; bases outside gene matches: 4.

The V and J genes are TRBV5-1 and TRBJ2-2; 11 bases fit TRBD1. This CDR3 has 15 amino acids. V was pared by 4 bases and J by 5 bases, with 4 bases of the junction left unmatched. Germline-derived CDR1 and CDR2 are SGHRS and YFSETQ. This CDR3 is CASSRDRGRTGELFF. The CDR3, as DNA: TGCGCCAGCAGCAGGGACAGGGGGAGAACCGGGGAGCTGTTTTTT.

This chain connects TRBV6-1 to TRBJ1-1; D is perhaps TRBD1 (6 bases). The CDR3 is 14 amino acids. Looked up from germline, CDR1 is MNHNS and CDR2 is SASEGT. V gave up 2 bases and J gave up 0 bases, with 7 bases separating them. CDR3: CASSERQVNTEAFF. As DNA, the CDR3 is TGTGCCAGCAGTGAAAGACAGGTGAACACTGAAGCTTTCTTT.

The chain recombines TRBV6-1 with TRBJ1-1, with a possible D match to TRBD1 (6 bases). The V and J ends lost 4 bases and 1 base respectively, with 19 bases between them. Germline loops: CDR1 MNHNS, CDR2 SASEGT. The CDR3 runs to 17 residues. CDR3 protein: CASSGTAATTSNTEAFF. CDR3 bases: TGTGCCAGCAGTGGGACAGCAGCTACAACGTCGAACACTGAAGCTTTCTTT.

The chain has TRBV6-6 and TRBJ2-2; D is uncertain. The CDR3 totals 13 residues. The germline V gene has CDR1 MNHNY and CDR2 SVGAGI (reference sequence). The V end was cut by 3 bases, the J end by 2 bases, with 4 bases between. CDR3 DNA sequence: TGTGCCAGCAGTTATCTTAACACCGGGGAGCTGTTTTTT. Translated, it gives CASSYLNTGELFF.